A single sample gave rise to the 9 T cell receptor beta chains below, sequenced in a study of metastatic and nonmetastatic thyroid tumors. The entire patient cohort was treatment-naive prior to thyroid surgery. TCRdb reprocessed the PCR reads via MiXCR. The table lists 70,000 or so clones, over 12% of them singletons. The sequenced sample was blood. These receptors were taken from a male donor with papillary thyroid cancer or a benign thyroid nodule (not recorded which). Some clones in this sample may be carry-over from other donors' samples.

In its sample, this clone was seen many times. CDR3 residues: CASSEIATYTEAFF. CDR3 DNA: TGTGCCAGCAGTGAAATTGCGACCTACACTGAAGCTTTCTTT. The J gene is TRBJ1-1, the V gene TRBV2, with D unresolved. Trimming took 2 bases from V and 3 from J, leaving 10 bases between them. From germline, CDR1 is SNHLY and CDR2 FYNNEI. The CDR3 totals 14 residues.

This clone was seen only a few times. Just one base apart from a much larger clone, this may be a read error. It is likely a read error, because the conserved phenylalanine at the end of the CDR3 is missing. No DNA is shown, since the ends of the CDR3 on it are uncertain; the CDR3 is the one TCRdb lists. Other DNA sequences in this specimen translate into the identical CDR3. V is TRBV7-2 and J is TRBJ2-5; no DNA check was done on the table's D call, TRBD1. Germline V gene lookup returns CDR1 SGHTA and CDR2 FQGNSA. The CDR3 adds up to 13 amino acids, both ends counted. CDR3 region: CASSPNLRVPTSI.

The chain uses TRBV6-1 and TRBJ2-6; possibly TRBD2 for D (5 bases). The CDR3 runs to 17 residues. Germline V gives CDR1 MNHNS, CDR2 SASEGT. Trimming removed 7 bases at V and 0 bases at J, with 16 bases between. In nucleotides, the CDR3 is TGTGCCAGCATTTTAGCAGCGGATAGCTCTGGGGCCAACGTCCTGACTTTC. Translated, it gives CASILAADSSGANVLTF.

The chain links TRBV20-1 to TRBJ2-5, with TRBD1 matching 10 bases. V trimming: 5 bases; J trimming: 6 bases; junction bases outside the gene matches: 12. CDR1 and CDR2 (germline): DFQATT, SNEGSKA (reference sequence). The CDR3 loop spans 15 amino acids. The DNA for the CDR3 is TGCAGTGCTCAAGACCGGGACAGGGGAGTGAAGACCCAGTACTTC. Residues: CSAQDRDRGVKTQYF.

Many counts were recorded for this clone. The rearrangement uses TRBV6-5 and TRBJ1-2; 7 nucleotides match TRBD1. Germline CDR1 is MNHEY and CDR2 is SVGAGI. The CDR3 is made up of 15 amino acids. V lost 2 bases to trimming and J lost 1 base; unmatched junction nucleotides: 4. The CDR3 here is CASSYGTEVNYGYTF. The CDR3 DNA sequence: TGTGCCAGCAGTTACGGGACAGAGGTTAACTATGGCTACACCTTC.

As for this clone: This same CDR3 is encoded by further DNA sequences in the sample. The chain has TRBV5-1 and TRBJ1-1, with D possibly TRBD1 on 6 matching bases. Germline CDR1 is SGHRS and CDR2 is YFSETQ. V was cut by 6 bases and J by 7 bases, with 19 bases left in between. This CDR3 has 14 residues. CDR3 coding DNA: TGCGCCAGCAAAGTTCCCGGAGGGGGAGGTGAAGCTTTCTTT. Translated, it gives CASKVPGGGGEAFF.

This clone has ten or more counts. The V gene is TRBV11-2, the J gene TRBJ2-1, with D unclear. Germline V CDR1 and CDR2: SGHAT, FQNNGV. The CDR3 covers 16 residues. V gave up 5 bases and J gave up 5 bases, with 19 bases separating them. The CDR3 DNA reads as TGTGCCAGCAGCCTCCAGTCTCAAGTGGGGAACAATGAGCAGTTCTTC. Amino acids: CASSLQSQVGNNEQFF.

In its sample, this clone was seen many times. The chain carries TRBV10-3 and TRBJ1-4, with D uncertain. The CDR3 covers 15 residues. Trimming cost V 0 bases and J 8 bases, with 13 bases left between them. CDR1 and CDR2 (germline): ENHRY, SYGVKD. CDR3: CAISESWGPEEKLFF. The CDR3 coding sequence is TGTGCCATCAGTGAGTCATGGGGTCCTGAAGAAAAACTGTTTTTT.

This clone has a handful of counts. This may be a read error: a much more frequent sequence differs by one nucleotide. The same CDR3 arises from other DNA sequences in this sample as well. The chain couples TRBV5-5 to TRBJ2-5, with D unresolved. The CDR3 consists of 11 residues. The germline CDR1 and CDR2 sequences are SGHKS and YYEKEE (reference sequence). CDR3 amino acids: CASSPQETQYF. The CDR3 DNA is TGTGCCAGCAGTCCCCAAGAGACACAGTACTTC.